The rows below give T cell receptor beta chains drawn from one sample of a study of T-cell memory formation after mild COVID-19. TCRdb independently ran MiXCR on the 5' RACE reads; one entry per CDR3 protein. The data contain about 110,000 distinct CDR3 sequences, 18% of them singletons. The specimen sequenced was PBMCs or a T cell subset sorted from them (not recorded which). The receptors derive from a man younger than 35 who had mild COVID-19 (a few samples of this study predate the infection). Cell type and time point are not known. Each CDR3 is given with its conserved first and last residue. The D gene is left open where the match is weak. Not all rows give a size; the values are once, few, many and, for expanded clones, a class.

clone_size: few
j_call: TRBJ2-2
v_call: TRBV24-1
d_call: .
cdr3_aa: CATSDLQGRPEAGELFF
cdr3_nt: TGTGCCACCAGTGATTTGCAAGGTCGGCCTGAAGCCGGGGAGCTGTTTTTT

clone_size: few
j_call: TRBJ2-2
v_call: TRBV7-9
d_call: .
cdr3_aa: CASSIGTLTGELFF
cdr3_nt: TGTGCCAGCAGCATTGGGACGCTGACCGGGGAGCTGTTTTTT

clone_size: many
j_call: TRBJ1-5
v_call: TRBV7-2
d_call: .
cdr3_aa: CASSLAGQPQHF
cdr3_nt: TGTGCCAGCAGTTTAGCGGGTCAGCCCCAGCATTTT

clone_size: .
j_call: TRBJ2-3
v_call: TRBV7-7
d_call: .
cdr3_aa: CASSPGQGGDTQYF
cdr3_nt: TGTGCTAGCAGCCCCGGGCAGGGGGGGGATACGCAGTATTTT

clone_size: .
j_call: TRBJ1-5
v_call: TRBV29-1
d_call: .
cdr3_aa: CSVLDRSNQPQHF
cdr3_nt: TGCAGCGTCCTTGACAGGAGCAATCAGCCCCAGCATTTT

clone_size: few
j_call: TRBJ1-2
v_call: TRBV12-3/TRBV12-4
d_call: .
cdr3_aa: CASSLMYGYTF
cdr3_nt: TGTGCCAGCAGTTTGATGTATGGCTACACCTTC

clone_size: few
j_call: TRBJ1-2
v_call: TRBV20-1
d_call: .
cdr3_aa: CSASPGGNYGYTF
cdr3_nt: TGCAGTGCTAGCCCGGGGGGAAACTATGGCTACACCTTC

clone_size: few
j_call: TRBJ2-5
v_call: TRBV29-1
d_call: .
cdr3_aa: CSVEGPTETQYF
cdr3_nt: TGCAGCGTTGAAGGTCCCACGGAGACCCAGTACTTC

clone_size: .
j_call: TRBJ1-3
v_call: TRBV12-3/TRBV12-4
d_call: .
cdr3_aa: CAGTEGQAGNTIYF
cdr3_nt: TGTGCCGGAACCGAAGGGCAGGCTGGAAACACCATATATTTT

clone_size: .
j_call: TRBJ1-1
v_call: TRBV5-1
d_call: .
cdr3_aa: CASRQNTEAFF
cdr3_nt: TGCGCCAGCCGACAGAACACTGAAGCTTTCTTT